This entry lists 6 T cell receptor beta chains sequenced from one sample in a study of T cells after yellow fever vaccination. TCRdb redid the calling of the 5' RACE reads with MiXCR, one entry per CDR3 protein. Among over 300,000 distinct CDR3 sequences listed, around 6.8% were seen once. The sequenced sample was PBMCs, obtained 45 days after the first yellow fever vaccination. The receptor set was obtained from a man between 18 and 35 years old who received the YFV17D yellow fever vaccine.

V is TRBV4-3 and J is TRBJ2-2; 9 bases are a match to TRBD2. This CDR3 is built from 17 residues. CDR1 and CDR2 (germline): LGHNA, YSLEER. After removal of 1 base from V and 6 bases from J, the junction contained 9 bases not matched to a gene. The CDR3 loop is CASSQVGGGAMAGELFF. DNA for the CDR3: TGCGCCAGCAGCCAAGTGGGCGGGGGGGCGATGGCCGGGGAGCTGTTTTTT.

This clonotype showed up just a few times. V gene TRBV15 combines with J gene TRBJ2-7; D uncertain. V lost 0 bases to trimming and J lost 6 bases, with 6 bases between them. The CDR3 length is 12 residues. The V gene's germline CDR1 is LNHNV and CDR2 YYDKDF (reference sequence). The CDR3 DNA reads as TGTGCCACCAGCAGAGATTCCGGCGAGCAGTACTTC. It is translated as CATSRDSGEQYF.

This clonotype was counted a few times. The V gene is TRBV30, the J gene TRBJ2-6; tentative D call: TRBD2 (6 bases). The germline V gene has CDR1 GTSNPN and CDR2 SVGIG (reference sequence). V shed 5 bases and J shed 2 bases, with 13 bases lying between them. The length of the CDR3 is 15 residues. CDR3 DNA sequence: TGTGCCTGGGGAGGGGTAGGAACTGGGGCCAACGTCCTGACTTTC. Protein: CAWGGVGTGANVLTF.

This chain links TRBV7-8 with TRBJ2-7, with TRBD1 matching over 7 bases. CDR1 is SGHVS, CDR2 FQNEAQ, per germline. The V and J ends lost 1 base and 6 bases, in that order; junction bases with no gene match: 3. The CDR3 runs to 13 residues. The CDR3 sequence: CASSLDTGAEQYF. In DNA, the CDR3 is TGTGCCAGCAGCTTAGATACAGGGGCCGAGCAGTACTTC.

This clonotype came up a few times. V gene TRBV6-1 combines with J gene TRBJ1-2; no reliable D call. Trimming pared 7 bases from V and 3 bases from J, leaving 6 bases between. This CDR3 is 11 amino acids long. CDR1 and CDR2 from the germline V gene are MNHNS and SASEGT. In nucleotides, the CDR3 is TGTGCCAGCACGCCGGACTATGGCTACACCTTC. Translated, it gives CASTPDYGYTF.

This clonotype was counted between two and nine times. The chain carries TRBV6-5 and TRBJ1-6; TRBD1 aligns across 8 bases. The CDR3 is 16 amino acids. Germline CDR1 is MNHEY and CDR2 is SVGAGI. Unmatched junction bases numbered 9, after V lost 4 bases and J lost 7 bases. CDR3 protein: CASSWQGAIGNSPLHF. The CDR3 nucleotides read TGTGCCAGCAGTTGGCAGGGGGCAATTGGGAATTCACCCCTCCACTTT.